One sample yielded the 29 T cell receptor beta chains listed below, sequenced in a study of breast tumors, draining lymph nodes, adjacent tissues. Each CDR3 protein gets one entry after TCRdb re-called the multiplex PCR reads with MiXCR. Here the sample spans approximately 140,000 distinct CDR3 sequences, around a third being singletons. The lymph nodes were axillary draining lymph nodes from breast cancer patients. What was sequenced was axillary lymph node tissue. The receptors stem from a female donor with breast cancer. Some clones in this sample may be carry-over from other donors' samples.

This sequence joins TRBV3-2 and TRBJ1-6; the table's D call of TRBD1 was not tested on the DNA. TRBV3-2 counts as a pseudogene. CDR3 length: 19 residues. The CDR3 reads CASSQDRQGESSYNSPLHF. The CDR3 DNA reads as TGTGCCAGCAGCCAAGATCGTCAAGGGGAGAGCTCCTATAATTCACCCCTCCACTTT.

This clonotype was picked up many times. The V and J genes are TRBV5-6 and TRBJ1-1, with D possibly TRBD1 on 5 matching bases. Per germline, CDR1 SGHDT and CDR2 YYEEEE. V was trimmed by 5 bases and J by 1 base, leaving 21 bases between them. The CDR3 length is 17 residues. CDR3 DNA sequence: TGTGCCAGCAGGCACAGGTTCCCTAAAGTTGAGAACACTGAAGCTTTCTTT. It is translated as CASRHRFPKVENTEAFF.

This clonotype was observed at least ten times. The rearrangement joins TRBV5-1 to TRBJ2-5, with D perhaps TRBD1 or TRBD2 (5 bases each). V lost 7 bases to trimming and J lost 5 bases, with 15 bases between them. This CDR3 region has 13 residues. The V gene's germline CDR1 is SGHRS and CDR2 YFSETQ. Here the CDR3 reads CASPPGADETQYF. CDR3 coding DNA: TGCGCCAGCCCCCCCGGGGCGGATGAGACCCAGTACTTC. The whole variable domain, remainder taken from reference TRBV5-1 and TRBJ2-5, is KAGVTQTPRYLIKTRGQQVTLSCSPISGHRSVSWYQQTPGQGLQFLFEYFSETQRNKGNFPGRFSGRQFSNSRSEMNVSTLELGDSALYLCASPPGADETQYFGPGTRLLVL.

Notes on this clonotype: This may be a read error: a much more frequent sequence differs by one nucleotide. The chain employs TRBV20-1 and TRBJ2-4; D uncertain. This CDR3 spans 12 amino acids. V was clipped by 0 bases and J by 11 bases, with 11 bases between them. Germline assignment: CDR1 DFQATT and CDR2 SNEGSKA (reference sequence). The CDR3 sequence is CSARDLGVVQYF. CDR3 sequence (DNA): TGCAGTGCTAGAGATTTGGGTGTCGTTCAGTACTTC.

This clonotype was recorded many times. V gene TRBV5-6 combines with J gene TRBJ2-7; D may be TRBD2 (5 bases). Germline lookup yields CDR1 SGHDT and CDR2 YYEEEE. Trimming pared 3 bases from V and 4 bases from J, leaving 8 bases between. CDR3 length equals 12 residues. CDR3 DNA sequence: TGTGCCAGCAGCTCGGGGATTTACGAGCAGTACTTC. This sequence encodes CASSSGIYEQYF.

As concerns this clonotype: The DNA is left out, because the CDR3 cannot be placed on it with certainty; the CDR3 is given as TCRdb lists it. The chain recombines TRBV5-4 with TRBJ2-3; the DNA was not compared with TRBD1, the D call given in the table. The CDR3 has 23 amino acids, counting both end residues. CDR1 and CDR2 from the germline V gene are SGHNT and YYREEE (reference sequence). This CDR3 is CASSLGASGGPEAFFGGSDTQYF.

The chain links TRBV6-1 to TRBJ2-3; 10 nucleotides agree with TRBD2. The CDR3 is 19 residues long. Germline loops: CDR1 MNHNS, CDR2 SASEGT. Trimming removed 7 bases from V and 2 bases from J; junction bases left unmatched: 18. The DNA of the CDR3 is TGTGCCAGCACCAAGGGGCTAGCGGGGGCAACTTTTGCCACAGATACGCAGTATTTT. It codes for CASTKGLAGATFATDTQYF.

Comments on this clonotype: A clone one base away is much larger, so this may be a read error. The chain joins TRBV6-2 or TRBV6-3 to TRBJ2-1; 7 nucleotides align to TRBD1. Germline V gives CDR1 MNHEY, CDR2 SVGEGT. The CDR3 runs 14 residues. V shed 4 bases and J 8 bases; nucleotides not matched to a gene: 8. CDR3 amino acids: CASSFDRAYDEQFF. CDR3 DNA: TGTGCCAGCAGTTTTGACAGGGCATACGATGAGCAGTTCTTC.

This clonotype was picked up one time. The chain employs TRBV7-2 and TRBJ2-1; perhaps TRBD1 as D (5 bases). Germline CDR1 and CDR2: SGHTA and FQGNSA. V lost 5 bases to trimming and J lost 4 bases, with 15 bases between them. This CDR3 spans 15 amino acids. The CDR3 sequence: CASSPDQQVYNEQFF. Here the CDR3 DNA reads TGTGCCAGCAGCCCCGACCAACAGGTGTACAATGAGCAGTTCTTC.

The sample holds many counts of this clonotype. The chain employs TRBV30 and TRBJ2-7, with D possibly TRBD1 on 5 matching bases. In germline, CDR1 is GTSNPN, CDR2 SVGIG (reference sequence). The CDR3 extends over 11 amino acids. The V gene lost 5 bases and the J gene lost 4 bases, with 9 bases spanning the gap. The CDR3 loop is CAWAQAYEQYF. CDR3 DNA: TGTGCCTGGGCACAGGCTTACGAGCAGTACTTC.

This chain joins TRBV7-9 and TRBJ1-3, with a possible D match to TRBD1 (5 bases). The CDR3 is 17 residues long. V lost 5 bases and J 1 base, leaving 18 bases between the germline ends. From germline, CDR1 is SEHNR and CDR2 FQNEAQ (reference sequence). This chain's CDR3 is CASSVTTGTASGNTIYF. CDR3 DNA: TGTGCCAGCAGCGTGACGACGGGGACTGCTTCTGGAAACACCATATATTTT.

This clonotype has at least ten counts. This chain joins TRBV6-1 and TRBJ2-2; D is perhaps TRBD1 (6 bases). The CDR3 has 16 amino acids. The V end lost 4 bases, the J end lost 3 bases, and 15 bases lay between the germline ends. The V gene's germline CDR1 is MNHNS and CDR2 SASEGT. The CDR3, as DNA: TGTGCCAGCAGTGGGACACAGGGAGCGGACACCGGGGAGCTGTTTTTT. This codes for CASSGTQGADTGELFF.

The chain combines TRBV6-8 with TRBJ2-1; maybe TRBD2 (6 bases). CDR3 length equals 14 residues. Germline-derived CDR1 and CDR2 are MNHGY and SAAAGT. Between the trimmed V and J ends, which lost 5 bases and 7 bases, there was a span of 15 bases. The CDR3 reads CASSHFGRRNEQFF. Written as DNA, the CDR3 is TGTGCCAGCAGTCACTTTGGGAGGCGGAATGAGCAGTTCTTC.

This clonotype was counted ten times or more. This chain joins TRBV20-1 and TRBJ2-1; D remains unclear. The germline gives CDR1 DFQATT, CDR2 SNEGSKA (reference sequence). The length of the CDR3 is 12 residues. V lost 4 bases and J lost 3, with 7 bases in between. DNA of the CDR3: TGCAGTGCTACGACAATCTACAATGAGCAGTTCTTC. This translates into CSATTIYNEQFF.

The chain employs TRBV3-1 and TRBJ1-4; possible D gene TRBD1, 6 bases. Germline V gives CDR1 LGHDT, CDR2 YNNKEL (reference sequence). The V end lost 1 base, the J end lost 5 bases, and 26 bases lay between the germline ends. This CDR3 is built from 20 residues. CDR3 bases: TGTGCCAGCAGCCAAGCCTCCGGGGGGGCCGCCATGGGGGGGAATGAAAAACTGTTTTTT. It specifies CASSQASGGAAMGGNEKLFF.

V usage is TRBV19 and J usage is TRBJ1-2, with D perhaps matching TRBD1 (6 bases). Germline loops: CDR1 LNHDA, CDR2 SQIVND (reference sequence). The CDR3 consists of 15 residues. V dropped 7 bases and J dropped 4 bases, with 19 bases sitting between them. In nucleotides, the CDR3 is TGTGCCAGTACTTATAGCGGGGGCGTTGGCTATGGCTACACCTTC. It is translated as CASTYSGGVGYGYTF.

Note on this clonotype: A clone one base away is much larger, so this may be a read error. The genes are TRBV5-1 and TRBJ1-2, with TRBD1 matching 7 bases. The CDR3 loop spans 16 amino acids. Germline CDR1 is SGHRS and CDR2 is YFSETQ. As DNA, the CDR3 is TGTGCCAGCAGCTTGAGACAGGGCCTCCGGGTGTATGGCTACACCTTC. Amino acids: CASSLRQGLRVYGYTF.

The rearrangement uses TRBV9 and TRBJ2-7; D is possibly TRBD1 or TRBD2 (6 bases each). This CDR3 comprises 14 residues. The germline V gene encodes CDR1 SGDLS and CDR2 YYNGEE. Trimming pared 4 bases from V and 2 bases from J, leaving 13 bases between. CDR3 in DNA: TGTGCCAGCAGCTCGGAAGGGGGGACCTACGAGCAGTACTTC. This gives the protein CASSSEGGTYEQYF.

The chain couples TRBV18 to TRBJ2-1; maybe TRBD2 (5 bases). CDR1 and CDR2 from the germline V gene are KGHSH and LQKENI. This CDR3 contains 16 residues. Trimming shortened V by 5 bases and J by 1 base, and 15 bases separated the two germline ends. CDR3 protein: CASSSRTGKSYNEQFF. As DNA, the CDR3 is TGTGCCAGCTCATCCCGGACGGGAAAATCCTACAATGAGCAGTTCTTC.

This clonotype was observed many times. The CDR3 sequence is CASSLNRGTGEKLFF. CDR3 nucleotide sequence: TGTGCCAGCAGCTTAAACAGGGGGACTGGTGAAAAACTGTTTTTT. This sequence joins TRBV7-8 and TRBJ1-4, with 8 bases lining up with TRBD1. Germline V gene data show CDR1 as SGHVS and CDR2 as FQNEAQ. V shed 2 bases, J shed 7 bases, and the junction held 6 bases outside the gene matches. The CDR3 runs to 15 residues.

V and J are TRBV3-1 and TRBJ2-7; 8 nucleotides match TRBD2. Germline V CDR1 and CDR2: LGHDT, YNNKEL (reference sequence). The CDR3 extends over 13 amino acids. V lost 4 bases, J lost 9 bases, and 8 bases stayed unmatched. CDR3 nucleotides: TGTGCCAGCAGCCCTCGGGGGGGCCGGGGGCAGTACGTC. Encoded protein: CASSPRGGRGQYV.

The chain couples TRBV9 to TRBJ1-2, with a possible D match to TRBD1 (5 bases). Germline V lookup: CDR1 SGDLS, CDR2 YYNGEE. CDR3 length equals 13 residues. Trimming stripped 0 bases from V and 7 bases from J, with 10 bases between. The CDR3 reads CASSVEGHAGYTF. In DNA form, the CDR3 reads TGTGCCAGCAGCGTAGAGGGGCATGCTGGCTACACCTTC. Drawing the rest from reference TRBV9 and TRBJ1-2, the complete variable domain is DSGVTQTPKHLITATGQRVTLRCSPRSGDLSVYWYQQSLDQGLQFLIQYYNGEERAKGNILERFSAQQFPDLHSELNLSSLELGDSALYFCASSVEGHAGYTFGSGTRLTVV.

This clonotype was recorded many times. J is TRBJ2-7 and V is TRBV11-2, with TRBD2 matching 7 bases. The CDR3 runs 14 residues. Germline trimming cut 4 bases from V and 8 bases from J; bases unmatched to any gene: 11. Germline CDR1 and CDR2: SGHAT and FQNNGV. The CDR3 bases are TGTGCCAGCAGCTCCGATACTAGCGCCTCCAAGCAGTACTTC. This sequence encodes CASSSDTSASKQYF. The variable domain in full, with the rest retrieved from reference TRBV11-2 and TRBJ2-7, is EAGVAQSPRYKIIEKRQSVAFWCNPISGHATLYWYQQILGQGPKLLIQFQNNGVVDDSQLPKDRFSAERLKGVDSTLKIQPAKLEDSAVYLCASSSDTSASKQYFGPGTRLTVT.

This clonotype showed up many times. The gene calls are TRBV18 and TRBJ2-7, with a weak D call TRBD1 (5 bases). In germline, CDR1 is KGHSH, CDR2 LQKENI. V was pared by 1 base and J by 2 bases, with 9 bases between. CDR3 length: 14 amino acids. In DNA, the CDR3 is TGTGCCAGCTCACCACAGGACACCACCTACGAGCAGTACTTC. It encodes CASSPQDTTYEQYF.

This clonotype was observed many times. The CDR3 DNA reads TGTGCCAGCAGCCCGCACCAGATGGGGGGAAACACCATATATTTT. This translates into CASSPHQMGGNTIYF. The chain employs TRBV7-2 and TRBJ1-3, with unresolved D. Between the trimmed V and J ends, which lost 5 bases and 4 bases, there was a span of 15 bases. The CDR3 is made up of 15 amino acids. The germline V gene has CDR1 SGHTA and CDR2 FQGNSA. Supplemented by reference TRBV7-2 and TRBJ1-3, the full variable domain reads GAGVSQSPSNKVTEKGKDVELRCDPISGHTALYWYRQSLGQGLEFLIYFQGNSAPDKSGLPSDRFSAERTGGSVSTLTIQRTQQEDSAVYLCASSPHQMGGNTIYFGEGSWLTVV.

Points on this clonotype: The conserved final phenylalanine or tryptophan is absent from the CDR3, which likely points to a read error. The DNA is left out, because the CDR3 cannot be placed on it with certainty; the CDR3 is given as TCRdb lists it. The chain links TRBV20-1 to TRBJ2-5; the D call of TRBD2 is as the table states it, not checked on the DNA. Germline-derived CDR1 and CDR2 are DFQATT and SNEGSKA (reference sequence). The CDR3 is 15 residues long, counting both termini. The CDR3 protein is CSARDREGKGYTFGS.

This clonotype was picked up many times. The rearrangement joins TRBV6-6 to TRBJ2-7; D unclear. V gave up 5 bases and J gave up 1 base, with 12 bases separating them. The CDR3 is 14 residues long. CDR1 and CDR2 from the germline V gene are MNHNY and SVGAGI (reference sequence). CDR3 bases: TGTGCCAGCAGTCTTAACGAGGAATCCTACGAGCAGTACGTC. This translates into CASSLNEESYEQYV.

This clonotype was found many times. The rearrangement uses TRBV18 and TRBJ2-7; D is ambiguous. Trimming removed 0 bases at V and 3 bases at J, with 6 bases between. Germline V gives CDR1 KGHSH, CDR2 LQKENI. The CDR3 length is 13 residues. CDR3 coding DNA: TGTGCCAGCTCACCACCGGACCGCTACGAGCAGTACGTC. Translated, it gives CASSPPDRYEQYV.

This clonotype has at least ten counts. The chain's CDR3 is CASTRGRAEQETQYF. The CDR3 DNA is TGTGCCAGCACTAGGGGGAGGGCGGAACAAGAGACCCAGTACTTC. The chain employs TRBV12-3 or TRBV12-4 and TRBJ2-5; maybe TRBD2 (7 bases). The CDR3 is 15 amino acids. The V end was cut by 7 bases, the J end by 2 bases, with 17 bases between.